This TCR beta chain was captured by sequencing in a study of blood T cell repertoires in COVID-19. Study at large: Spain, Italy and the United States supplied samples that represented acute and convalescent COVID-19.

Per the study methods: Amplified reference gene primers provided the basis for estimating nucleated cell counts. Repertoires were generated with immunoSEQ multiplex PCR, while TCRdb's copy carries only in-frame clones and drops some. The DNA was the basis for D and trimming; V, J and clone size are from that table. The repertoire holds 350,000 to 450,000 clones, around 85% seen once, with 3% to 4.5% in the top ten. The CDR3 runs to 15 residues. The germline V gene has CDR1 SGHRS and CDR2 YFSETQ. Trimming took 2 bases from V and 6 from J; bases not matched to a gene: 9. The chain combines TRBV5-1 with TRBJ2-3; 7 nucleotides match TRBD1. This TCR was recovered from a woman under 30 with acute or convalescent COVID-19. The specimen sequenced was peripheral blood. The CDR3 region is CASSFEGARLDTQYF. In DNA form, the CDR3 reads TGCGCCAGCAGCTTCGAGGGGGCCAGACTTGATACGCAGTATTTT.